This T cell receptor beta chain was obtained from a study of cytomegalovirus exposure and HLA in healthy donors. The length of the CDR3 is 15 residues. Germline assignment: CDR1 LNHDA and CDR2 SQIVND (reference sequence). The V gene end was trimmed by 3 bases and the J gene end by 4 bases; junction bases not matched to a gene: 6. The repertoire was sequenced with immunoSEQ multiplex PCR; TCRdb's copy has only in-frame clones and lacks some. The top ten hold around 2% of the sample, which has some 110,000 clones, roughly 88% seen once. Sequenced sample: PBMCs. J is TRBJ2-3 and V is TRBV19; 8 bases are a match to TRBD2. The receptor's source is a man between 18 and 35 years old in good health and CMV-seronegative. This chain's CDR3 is CASSIAGTSADTQYF. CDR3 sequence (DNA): TGTGCCAGTAGTATTGCCGGGACTAGTGCAGATACGCAGTATTTT.